This record concerns one TCR beta chain sequence. Which antigen it targets is not known. Per-base qualities were not stored, and no clone one base away is much larger. The donors were included in the validation cohort of roughly 130 subjects, a group kept apart from the roughly 700-subject first cohort. These data originate in a study of cytomegalovirus exposure and HLA in healthy donors (dated by TCRdb to the late 2010s). About the full investigation: According to a later analysis, one platform produced both the 110 or so validation repertoires and the 700 or so repertoires of the first cohort. The study was designed to test whether signatures of past pathogen exposure could be identified by cataloging public T cell receptors. Besides the first cohort of 666 subjects, a separate validation cohort made up of around 120 different subjects was used. High-throughput TCR immunosequencing, statistical association of individual TCRs with disease status, and machine learning were combined to predict cytomegalovirus infection status.

Library generation was performed with the immunoSEQ multiplex PCR assay. The paper's processing steps were these. To diagnose cytomegalovirus status from the catalog of TCR beta chain sequences, a statistical classification framework was built. TCRdb stores this immuneACCESS table with in-frame sequences only. Part of the clones is absent; in the studies checked, under half of the shortfall reflects unresolved V genes, and no reason is known for the rest. The V and J calls and clone size come from that table; D and trimming were worked out from the DNA. The sample records roughly 60,000 clones, about 91% of which are singletons. The ten biggest clones cover around 2% of the sample. V has 6 bases trimmed and J has 2 bases trimmed; junction bases matching no gene number 9. Taken from the germline V gene (reference sequence), the CDR1 and CDR2 loops are MNHEY and SMNVEV. The CDR3 sequence holds 15 residues, the cysteine and phenylalanine included. Left in the record is the CDR3 DNA by itself, 45 bases read in frame from the first base.

Overall results and qualifications from the work: Of the cluster scores, 85% to 95% were above 0 in a later analysis, which found that TCRs clustered in the first cohort also tended to co-occur in the 90 to 150 validation repertoires. The classifier was reported to diagnose cytomegalovirus status with high specificity and sensitivity in both the original and validation cohorts. The study gave a list of 150 to 200 TCR beta chains associated with cytomegalovirus. In vitro tests confirmed that a few of the cytomegalovirus-associated TCR beta chains recognize cytomegalovirus antigens. Most TCR sequences were seen in very few donors, while some public TCRs were found in many individuals. A later analysis lacked HLA typing for the validation cohort, so it scored co-occurrence in that cohort across all 130 or so repertoires. The authors suggested that the approach could potentially be generalized to other disease states and immunological phenotypes.

This sequence uses TRBV27 and TRBJ2-7, with TRBD2 matching 8 junction bases. The TCR comes from a woman aged 30 to 39 in good health and CMV-seronegative. Sequencing was performed on PBMCs. The CDR3 amino acid sequence is: CASSPALADTYEQYF. The nucleotides read TGTGCCAGCAGCCCGGCACTAGCGGATACCTACGAGCAGTACTTC.